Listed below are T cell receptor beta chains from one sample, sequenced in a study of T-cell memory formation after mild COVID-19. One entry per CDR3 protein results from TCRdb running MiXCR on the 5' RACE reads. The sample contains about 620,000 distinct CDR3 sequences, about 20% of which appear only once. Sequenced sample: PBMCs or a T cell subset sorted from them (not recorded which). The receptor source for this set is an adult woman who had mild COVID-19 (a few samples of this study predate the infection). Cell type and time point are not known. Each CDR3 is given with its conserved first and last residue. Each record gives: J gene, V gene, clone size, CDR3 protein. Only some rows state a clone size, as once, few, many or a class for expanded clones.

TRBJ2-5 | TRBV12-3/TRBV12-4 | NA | CASSSGTGSQETQYF
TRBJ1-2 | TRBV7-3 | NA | CASSSDRDRMLRIDYGYTF
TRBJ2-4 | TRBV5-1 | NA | CASSFLVDRGDIQYF
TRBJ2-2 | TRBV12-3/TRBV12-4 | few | CASRLAGDWGTGELFF
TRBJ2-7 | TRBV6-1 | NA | CASTWGEIYEQYF
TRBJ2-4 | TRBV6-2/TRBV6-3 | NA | CASSSPRSGDLAKNIQYF
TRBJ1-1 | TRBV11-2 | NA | CASSPSGTATGTEAFF
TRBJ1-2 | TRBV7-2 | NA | CASSRDRDWNYGYTF
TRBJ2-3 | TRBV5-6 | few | CASSSGAYTQYF
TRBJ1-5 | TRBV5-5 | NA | CASSSILGQGNQPQHF
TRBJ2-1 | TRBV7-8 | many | CASSQPLYNEQFF
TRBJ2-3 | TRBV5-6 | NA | CASIGRLAGLTDTQYF